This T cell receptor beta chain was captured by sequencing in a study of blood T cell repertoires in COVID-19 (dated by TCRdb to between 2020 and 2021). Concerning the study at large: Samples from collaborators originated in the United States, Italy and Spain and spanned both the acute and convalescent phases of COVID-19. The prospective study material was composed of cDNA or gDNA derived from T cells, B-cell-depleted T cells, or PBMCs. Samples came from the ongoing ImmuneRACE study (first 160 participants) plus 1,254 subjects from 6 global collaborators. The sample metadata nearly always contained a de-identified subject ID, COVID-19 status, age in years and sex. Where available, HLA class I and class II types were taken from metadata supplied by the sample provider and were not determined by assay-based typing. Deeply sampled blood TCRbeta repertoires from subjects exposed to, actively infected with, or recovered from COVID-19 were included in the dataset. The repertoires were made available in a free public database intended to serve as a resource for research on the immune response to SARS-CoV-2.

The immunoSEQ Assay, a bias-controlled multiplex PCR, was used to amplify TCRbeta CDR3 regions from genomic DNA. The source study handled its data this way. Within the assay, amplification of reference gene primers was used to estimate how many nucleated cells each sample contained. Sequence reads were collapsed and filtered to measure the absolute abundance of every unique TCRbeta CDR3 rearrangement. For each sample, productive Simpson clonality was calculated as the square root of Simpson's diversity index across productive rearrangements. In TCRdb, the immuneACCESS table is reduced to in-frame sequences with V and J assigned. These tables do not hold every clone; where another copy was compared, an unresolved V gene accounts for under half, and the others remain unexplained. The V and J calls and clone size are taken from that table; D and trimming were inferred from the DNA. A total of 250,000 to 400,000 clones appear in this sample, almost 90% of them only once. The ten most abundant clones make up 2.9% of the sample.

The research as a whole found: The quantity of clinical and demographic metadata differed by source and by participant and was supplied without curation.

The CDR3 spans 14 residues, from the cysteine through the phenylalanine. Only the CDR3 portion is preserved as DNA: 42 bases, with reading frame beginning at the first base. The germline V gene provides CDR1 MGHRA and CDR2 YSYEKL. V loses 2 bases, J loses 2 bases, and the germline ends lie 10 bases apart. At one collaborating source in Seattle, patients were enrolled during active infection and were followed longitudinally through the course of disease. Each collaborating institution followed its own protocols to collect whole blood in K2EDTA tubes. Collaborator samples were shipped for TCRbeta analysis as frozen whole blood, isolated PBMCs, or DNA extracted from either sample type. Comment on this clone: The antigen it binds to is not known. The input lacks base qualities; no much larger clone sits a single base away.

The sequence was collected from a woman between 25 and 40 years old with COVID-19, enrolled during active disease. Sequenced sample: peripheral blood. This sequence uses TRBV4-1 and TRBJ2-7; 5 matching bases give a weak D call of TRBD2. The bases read TGCGCCAGCAGCCAAACCAGCGGTGCCTACGAGCAGTACTTC. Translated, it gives CASSQTSGAYEQYF.